This T cell receptor beta chain comes out of a study of shared clonotypes between healthy human individuals. This CDR3 has 15 residues. V dropped 4 bases and J dropped 4; count of bases not matched to a gene: 5. Germline V gene sequence: CDR1 SQVTM, CDR2 ANQGSEA. Generated by immunoSEQ multiplex PCR, the TCRdb table keeps only in-frame clones and is missing some. The sample includes roughly 1.4 million clones, 98% to 99% of them seen just once. The sequencing input was naive CD4+ T cells sorted from blood. As to subset: CD45RA+ positively selected. The chain uses TRBV29-1 and TRBJ2-1; TRBD2 aligns across 12 bases. The receptor was isolated from a man younger than 40 in good health. The CDR3 region has the DNA TGCAGCGTTGCGCCTAGCGGGAGGGTTTACAATGAGCAGTTCTTC. It yields the protein CSVAPSGRVYNEQFF.